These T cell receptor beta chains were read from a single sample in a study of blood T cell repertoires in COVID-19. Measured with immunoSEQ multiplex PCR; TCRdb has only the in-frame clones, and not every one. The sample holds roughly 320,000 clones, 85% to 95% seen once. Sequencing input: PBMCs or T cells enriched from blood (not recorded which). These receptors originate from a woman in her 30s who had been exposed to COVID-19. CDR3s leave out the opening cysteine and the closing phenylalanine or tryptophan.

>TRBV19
ASRKDRGYNSPLH
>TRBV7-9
ASSSGVGGLEKLF
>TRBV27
ASGYRQGISYEQY
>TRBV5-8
ASSQNHRDRTNYGYT
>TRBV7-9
ASSGWTGSTGELF
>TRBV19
ASSIDPGDTEAF
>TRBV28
ASSPRRSSYNSPLH
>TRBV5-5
ASGQNEKLF
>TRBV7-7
ASSPRDRAYNEQF
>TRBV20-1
SASSGDATYGELF
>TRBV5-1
ASSFNGIRETQY